Below, 9 T cell receptor beta chains from the same sample are listed, as sequenced in a study of T-cell reconstitution after alpha-beta-depleted transplantation in children. Unique molecular identifiers were used in preparing the TCRbeta library. From the PCR reads, TCRdb called clonotypes with MiXCR, one entry per CDR3 protein. This sample has about 260,000 distinct CDR3 sequences; 11% occur once, and the top ten carry roughly a quarter. Sequenced here: peripheral blood, sampled 180 days after TCRalphabeta/CD19-depleted stem cell transplant. These receptors all come from a male patient aged 2-15 years who had a stem cell transplant for chronic granulomatous disease, so the T cells may come from the graft donor.

There are many counts of this clonotype. This rearrangement joins TRBV20-1 to TRBJ2-3; D ambiguous. CDR1 is DFQATT and CDR2 is SNEGSKA in the germline V gene (reference sequence). The CDR3 loop spans 11 amino acids. Trimming stripped 3 bases from V and 5 bases from J, with 6 bases between. In DNA, the CDR3 is TGCAGTGCTAGTTTAATAGATACGCAGTATTTT. Translation gives CSASLIDTQYF.

Concerning this clonotype itself: A much larger clone sits a single nucleotide away, making a read error possible. The chain couples TRBV9 to TRBJ2-6; TRBD1 might be the D (5 bases). Germline V gene lookup returns CDR1 SGDLS and CDR2 YYNGEE. The CDR3 consists of 15 residues. CDR3 coding DNA: TGTGCCAGCAGCGTTGATGGCTCTGGGGCCAACGTCCCGACTTTC. It is translated as CASSVDGSGANVPTF.

There are many counts of this clonotype. J is TRBJ2-3 and V is TRBV7-2; 15 bases are a match to TRBD2. This CDR3 has 15 amino acids. Trimming cost V 4 bases and J 11 bases; bases outside gene matches: 7. Germline V gene lookup returns CDR1 SGHTA and CDR2 FQGNSA. CDR3 loop: CASSSGLAGGPKQYF. The CDR3 DNA sequence: TGTGCCAGCAGCTCAGGACTAGCGGGGGGGCCCAAGCAGTATTTT.

This clonotype has a handful of counts. V usage is TRBV5-3 and J usage is TRBJ2-5; 11 bases are a match to TRBD2. TRBV5-3 is flagged as an ORF with uncertain function. The V and J ends lost 4 bases and 4 bases, in that order; junction bases with no gene match: 18. This CDR3 has 19 amino acids. The CDR3 DNA is TGTGCCAGAAGCGAATCGGACGGGACTAGCGGTATCAGACGAGAGACCCAGTACTTC. The encoded protein is CARSESDGTSGIRRETQYF.

This chain joins TRBV14 and TRBJ2-1; 7 nucleotides agree with TRBD2. CDR3 length: 15 residues. CDR1 and CDR2 (germline): SGHDN, FVKESK. Unmatched junction bases numbered 6, after V lost 0 bases and J lost 7 bases. In DNA, the CDR3 is TGTGCCAGCAGCCAAGAGGGACTACCAAGGAATGAGCAGTTCTTC. This translates into CASSQEGLPRNEQFF.

This clonotype came up many times. J is TRBJ2-1 and V is TRBV11-2; 11 bases map to TRBD2. Germline trimming cut 1 base from V and 5 bases from J; bases unmatched to any gene: 4. This CDR3 has 16 amino acids. Germline V gene lookup returns CDR1 SGHAT and CDR2 FQNNGV. This CDR3 is CASSLGLAGGHNEQFF. The CDR3 DNA follows: TGTGCCAGCAGCTTAGGGCTAGCGGGAGGCCACAATGAGCAGTTCTTC.

This clonotype showed up many times. This chain joins TRBV10-1 and TRBJ2-4; 9 bases fit TRBD1. V was pared by 7 bases and J by 2 bases, with 12 bases of the junction left unmatched. Germline CDR1 and CDR2: WNHNN and SYGVQD (reference sequence). CDR3 length: 17 residues. The CDR3 region is CASNRDRVFLSKNIQYF. CDR3 DNA sequence: TGCGCCAGCAACCGGGACAGGGTGTTCTTGTCCAAAAACATTCAGTACTTC.

Many counts were recorded for this clonotype. The CDR3 nucleotides read TGCAGCGTTGAAACCCACAGGGACAGGGGTTACGAGCAGTACTTC. Amino acids: CSVETHRDRGYEQYF. The chain joins TRBV29-1 to TRBJ2-7; 10 nucleotides line up with TRBD1. Germline V gene lookup returns CDR1 SQVTM and CDR2 ANQGSEA. Trimming at V came to 2 bases and at J to 4 bases, leaving 8 bases not matched to a gene. This CDR3 spans 15 amino acids.

This clonotype has ten or more counts. V and J are TRBV12-3 or TRBV12-4 and TRBJ2-7, with TRBD1 as a possible D gene (5 bases). This CDR3 has 15 residues. V was trimmed by 1 base and J by 0 bases, leaving 10 bases between them. DNA for the CDR3: TGTGCCAGCAGTTTAGGGGCAGGGTACTCCTACGAGCAGTACTTC. This gives the protein CASSLGAGYSYEQYF.